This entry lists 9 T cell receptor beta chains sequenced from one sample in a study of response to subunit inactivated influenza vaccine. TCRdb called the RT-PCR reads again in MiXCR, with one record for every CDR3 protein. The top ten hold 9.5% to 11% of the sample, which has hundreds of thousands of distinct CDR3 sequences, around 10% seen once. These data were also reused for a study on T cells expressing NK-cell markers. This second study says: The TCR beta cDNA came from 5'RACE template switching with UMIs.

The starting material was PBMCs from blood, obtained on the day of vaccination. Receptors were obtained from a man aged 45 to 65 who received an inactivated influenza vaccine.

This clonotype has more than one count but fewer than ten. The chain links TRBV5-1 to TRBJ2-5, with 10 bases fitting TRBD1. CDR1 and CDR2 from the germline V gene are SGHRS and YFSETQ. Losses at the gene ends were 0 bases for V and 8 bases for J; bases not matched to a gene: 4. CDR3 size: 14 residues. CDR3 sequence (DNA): TGCGCCAGCAGCTTGGGGACAGGGGGAGGAACCCAGTACTTC. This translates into CASSLGTGGGTQYF.

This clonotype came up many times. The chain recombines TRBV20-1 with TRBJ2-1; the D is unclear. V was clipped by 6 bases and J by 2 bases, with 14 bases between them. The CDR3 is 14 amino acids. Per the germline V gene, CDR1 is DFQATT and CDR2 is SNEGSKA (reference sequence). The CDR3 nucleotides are TGCAGTGCGCCGTGGTCTGGGGCCTACAATGAGCAGTTCTTC. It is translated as CSAPWSGAYNEQFF.

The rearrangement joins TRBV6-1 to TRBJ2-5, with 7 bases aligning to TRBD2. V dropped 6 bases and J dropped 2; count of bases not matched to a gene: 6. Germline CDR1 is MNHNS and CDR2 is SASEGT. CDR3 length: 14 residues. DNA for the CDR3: TGTGCCAGCAGGAGATGGGGGGGGCAAGAGACCCAGTACTTC. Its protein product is CASRRWGGQETQYF.

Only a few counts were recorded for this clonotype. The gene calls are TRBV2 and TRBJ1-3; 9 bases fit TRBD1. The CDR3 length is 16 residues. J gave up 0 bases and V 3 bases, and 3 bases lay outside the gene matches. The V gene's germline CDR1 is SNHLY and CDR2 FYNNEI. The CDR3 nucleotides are TGTGCCAGCAGTGACGGACAGGGGAACTCTGGAAACACCATATATTTT. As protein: CASSDGQGNSGNTIYF.

CDR3: CASSVRTDSGNTIYF. For the CDR3, the DNA is TGTGCCAGCAGCGTTCGGACGGACTCTGGAAACACCATATATTTT. The chain recombines TRBV7-9 with TRBJ1-3; unclear D gene. The CDR3 totals 15 residues. V was clipped by 5 bases and J by 0 bases, with 11 bases between them. CDR1 is SEHNR, CDR2 FQNEAQ, per germline (reference sequence).

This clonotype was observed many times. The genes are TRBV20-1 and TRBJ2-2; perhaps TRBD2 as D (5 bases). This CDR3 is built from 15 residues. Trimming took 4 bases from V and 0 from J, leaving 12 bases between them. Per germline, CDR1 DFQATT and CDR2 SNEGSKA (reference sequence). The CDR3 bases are TGCAGTGCTACCCTTGGCGGGTCGAACACCGGGGAGCTGTTTTTT. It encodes CSATLGGSNTGELFF.

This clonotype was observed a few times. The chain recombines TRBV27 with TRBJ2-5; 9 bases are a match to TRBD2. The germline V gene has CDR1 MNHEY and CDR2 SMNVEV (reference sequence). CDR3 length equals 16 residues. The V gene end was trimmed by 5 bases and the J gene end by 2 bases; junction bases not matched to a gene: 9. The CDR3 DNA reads TGTGCCAGCAGTCCCTCACTAGCGGGCCTTCAAGAGACCCAGTACTTC. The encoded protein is CASSPSLAGLQETQYF.

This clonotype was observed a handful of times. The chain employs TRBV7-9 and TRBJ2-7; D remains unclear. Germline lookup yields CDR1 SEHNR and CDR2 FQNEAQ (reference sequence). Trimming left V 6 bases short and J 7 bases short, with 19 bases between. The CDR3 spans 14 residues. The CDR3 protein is CASSRRGAEEEQYF. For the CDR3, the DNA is TGTGCCAGCAGTCGCCGAGGTGCGGAAGAAGAGCAGTACTTC.

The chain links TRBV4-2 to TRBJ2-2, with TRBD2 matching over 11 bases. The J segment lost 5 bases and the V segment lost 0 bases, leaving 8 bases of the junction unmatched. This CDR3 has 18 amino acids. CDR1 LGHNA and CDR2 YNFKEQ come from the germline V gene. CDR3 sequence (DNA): TGTGCCAGCAGCCAAGATCGGTCTAGCGGGAGGAGTACCGGGGAGCTGTTTTTT. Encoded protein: CASSQDRSSGRSTGELFF.